This TCR beta chain was observed in a study of cytomegalovirus exposure and HLA in healthy donors. Findings of the study overall: Analysis was carried out at a later point, and it linked a missense DCLRE1C variant to TCR beta V- and J-gene trimming.

Primers: 60 Vbeta forward and 13 Jbeta reverse. Some clones are missing from TCRdb's copy, which holds only in-frame ones; the method was immunoSEQ multiplex PCR. The table shows about 130,000 clones, with about 79% occurring only once. Germline values: CDR1 SGHAT, CDR2 FQDESV (reference sequence). The CDR3 spans 15 residues. The junction had 13 bases not matched to a gene; V was cut back by 5 bases and J by 7 bases. Regarding this clone: Its antigen remains unknown.

This chain joins TRBV11-1 and TRBJ2-7, with TRBD2 identical over 8 bases. The TCR sequence derives from a man aged 45-60 years in good health and CMV-seronegative. Sequenced material: PBMCs. The CDR3 loop reads CASSAGGSGDLEQYF. For the CDR3, the DNA is TGTGCCAGCAGCGCGGGGGGTAGCGGGGACTTGGAGCAGTACTTC.